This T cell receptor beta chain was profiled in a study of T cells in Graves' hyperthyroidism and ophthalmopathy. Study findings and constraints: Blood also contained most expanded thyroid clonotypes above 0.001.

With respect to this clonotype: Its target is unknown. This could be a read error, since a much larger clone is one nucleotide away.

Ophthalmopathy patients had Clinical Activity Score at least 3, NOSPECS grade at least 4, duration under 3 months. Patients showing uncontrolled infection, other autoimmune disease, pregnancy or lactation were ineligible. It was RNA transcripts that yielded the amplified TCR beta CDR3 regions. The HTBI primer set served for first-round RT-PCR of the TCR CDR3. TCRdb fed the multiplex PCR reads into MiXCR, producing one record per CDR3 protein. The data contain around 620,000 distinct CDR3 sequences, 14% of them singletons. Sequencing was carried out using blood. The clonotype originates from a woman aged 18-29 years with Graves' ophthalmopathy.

CDR3 in amino acids: CASSFGEAGETQYF. CDR3 coding DNA: TGTGCCAGCAGCTTTGGGGAGGCAGGAGAGACCCAGTACTTC. The genes are TRBV11-2 and TRBJ2-5, with D maybe TRBD2 (6 bases). This CDR3 region has 14 residues. Germline CDR1 SGHAT, CDR2 FQNNGV. V gave up 3 bases and J gave up 4 bases, with 12 bases separating them.